The 13 T cell receptor beta chains reported below all come from one sample, sequenced in a study of Siglec-9 on CD8 T cells in melanoma. The table came from immunoSEQ multiplex PCR; TCRdb's copy has only in-frame clones and leaves some out. The repertoire holds approximately 39,000 clones, 80% to 85% seen once, with less than 2% in the top ten. Sequences were obtained from Siglec-9- CD8+ T cells sorted from blood. Receptor source: a human donor in good health.

V is TRBV7-3 and J is TRBJ2-2; no clear D gene. V lost 0 bases and J 2 bases, leaving 13 bases between the germline ends. CDR3 size: 17 residues. Germline loops: CDR1 SGHTA, CDR2 FQGTGA. The CDR3 sequence is CASSLTLGQINTGELFF. CDR3 nucleotides: TGTGCCAGCAGCTTAACGTTGGGCCAGATCAACACCGGGGAGCTGTTTTTT.

The chain links TRBV7-2 to TRBJ1-4; D unclear. CDR1 is SGHTA, CDR2 FQGNSA, per germline. V gave up 4 bases and J gave up 3 bases, with 6 bases separating them. CDR3 length: 13 residues. CDR3 sequence: CASSYHPNEKLFF. The CDR3 region has the DNA TGTGCCAGCAGCTACCACCCTAATGAAAAACTGTTTTTT.

The V call is TRBV10-3, the J call TRBJ2-2, with TRBD1 identical over 9 bases. The length of the CDR3 is 17 residues. The germline V gene has CDR1 ENHRY and CDR2 SYGVKD. V lost 4 bases to trimming and J lost 4 bases; unmatched junction nucleotides: 10. The CDR3: CAISVHRQGGGTGELFF. In nucleotides, the CDR3 is TGTGCCATCAGTGTCCACCGACAGGGGGGGGGCACCGGGGAGCTGTTTTTT.

The rearrangement joins TRBV10-3 to TRBJ2-5; no definite D call. Judging by the DNA end, TRBJ2-7 fits better; the J call may be wrong. Per the germline V gene, CDR1 is ENHRY and CDR2 is SYGVKD. The CDR3 has 12 amino acids. The CDR3 spells CAISESSYEQYF. CDR3 DNA: TGTGCCATCAGTGAGTCGAGCTACGAGCAGTACTTC.

The chain couples TRBV7-9 to TRBJ2-2; 8 nucleotides align to TRBD1. The ends lost 3 bases at V and 6 bases at J; junction bases unmatched: 12. CDR3 length equals 17 residues. The germline gives CDR1 SEHNR, CDR2 FQNEAQ (reference sequence). The CDR3 DNA reads as TGTGCCAGCAGCTTGCCAGAGGGACAGGTTGCCGCCGGGGAGCTGTTTTTT. It specifies CASSLPEGQVAAGELFF.

V gene TRBV7-9 combines with J gene TRBJ2-2; 12 bases fit TRBD1. The CDR3 consists of 18 residues. Germline V CDR1 and CDR2: SEHNR, FQNEAQ (reference sequence). The J segment lost 6 bases and the V segment lost 4 bases, leaving 12 bases of the junction unmatched. This chain's CDR3 is CASSSRIRDRGHSGELFF. CDR3 bases: TGTGCCAGCAGCTCCCGAATACGGGACAGGGGGCATTCCGGGGAGCTGTTTTTT.

The chain employs TRBV7-2 and TRBJ2-7; 7 nucleotides line up with TRBD2. Germline loops: CDR1 SGHTA, CDR2 FQGNSA. This CDR3 contains 18 residues. With V trimmed by 1 base and J by 4 bases, 16 bases remained unmatched. Here the CDR3 reads CASSLEVPLEREGYEQYF. As DNA, the CDR3 is TGTGCCAGCAGCTTAGAAGTCCCACTAGAGAGGGAGGGATACGAGCAGTACTTC.

About this clone itself: A junction boundary mismatches the germline segment, possibly from a read error. V and J are TRBV30 and TRBJ1-2; D not resolved. CDR1 GTSNPN and CDR2 SVGIG come from the germline V gene (reference sequence). The CDR3 runs 11 residues. The CDR3 loop is CAGGYNDGYTF. Written as DNA, the CDR3 is TGTGCCGGTGGCTATAACGATGGCTACACCTTC.

The chain carries TRBV5-3 and TRBJ2-7; 10 bases align to TRBD1. TRBV5-3 is classed as an ORF, of uncertain function. This CDR3 spans 16 amino acids. After removal of 4 bases from V and 4 bases from J, the junction contained 11 bases not matched to a gene. The CDR3 DNA sequence: TGTGCCAGAAGCATATCGGACAGGGGGGACGGGTACGAGCAGTACTTC. Protein sequence: CARSISDRGDGYEQYF.

The chain uses TRBV15 and TRBJ1-5; 10 bases map to TRBD1. Germline lookup yields CDR1 LNHNV and CDR2 YYDKDF (reference sequence). Germline trimming cut 3 bases from V and 2 bases from J; bases unmatched to any gene: 1. The CDR3 totals 15 residues. Here the CDR3 reads CATSRTGGGNQPQHF. CDR3 DNA sequence: TGTGCCACCAGCAGGACAGGGGGCGGCAATCAGCCCCAGCATTTT.

In its sample, this clone is large (0.1 to 1%). The V call is TRBV6-4, the J call TRBJ2-2; D possibly corresponds to TRBD2 (5 bases). Germline CDR1 and CDR2: MRHNA and SNTAGT. CDR3 length equals 13 residues. Trimming left V 2 bases short and J 5 bases short, with 6 bases between. CDR3 region: CASSDTGTGELFF. CDR3 DNA: TGTGCCAGCAGTGACACGGGAACCGGGGAGCTGTTTTTT.

J is TRBJ2-3 and V is TRBV7-8; D might be TRBD1 or TRBD2, each matching 5 bases. Deletions cut 2 bases from V and 4 bases from J, with 19 bases between. Per the germline V gene, CDR1 is SGHVS and CDR2 is FQNEAQ. The CDR3 runs to 17 residues. CDR3 protein: CASSLPEGARAADTQYF. The CDR3 bases are TGTGCCAGCAGCTTACCCGAGGGTGCCAGGGCGGCAGATACGCAGTATTTT.

V usage is TRBV5-1 and J usage is TRBJ2-7; D remains ambiguous. Trimming cost V 0 bases and J 0 bases, with 7 bases left between them. Germline V gives CDR1 SGHRS, CDR2 YFSETQ. There are 14 residues in the CDR3. The CDR3 sequence: CASSLDVDSYEQYF. The CDR3 DNA follows: TGCGCCAGCAGCTTGGACGTTGACTCCTACGAGCAGTACTTC.